These 24 T cell receptor beta chains were all obtained from the same sample, sequenced in a study of blood T cell repertoires in COVID-19. Only in-frame clones appear in the TCRdb table, and some are missing; sequencing was by immunoSEQ multiplex PCR. The sample records some 72,000 clones, roughly 89% being singletons. The specimen sequenced was peripheral blood. The source is a man aged 50 to 59 with active COVID-19.

The chain uses TRBV2 and TRBJ2-2; 9 bases fit TRBD2. V was clipped by 1 base and J by 2 bases; unmatched bases: 5. This CDR3 is 17 amino acids long. Germline V lookup: CDR1 SNHLY, CDR2 FYNNEI. The CDR3 loop reads CASSEGGLARNTGELFF. Written as DNA, the CDR3 is TGTGCCAGCAGTGAAGGAGGACTAGCGAGAAACACCGGGGAGCTGTTTTTT.

V and J are TRBV5-1 and TRBJ2-1; TRBD2 aligns across 11 bases. The germline V gene encodes CDR1 SGHRS and CDR2 YFSETQ. The trim removed 4 bases at V and 6 bases at J, leaving 27 bases unmatched. The CDR3 runs 22 residues. CDR3 sequence (DNA): TGCGCCAGCAGCGTACCAGTGAAATCTGATAGCGGGAGGGCCTCTCTGGGCAATGAGCAGTTCTTC. It yields the protein CASSVPVKSDSGRASLGNEQFF.

The chain links TRBV13 to TRBJ2-7; TRBD2 matches at 8 bases. Trimming cost V 6 bases and J 2 bases; bases outside gene matches: 9. Germline CDR1 reads PRHDT; CDR2 reads FYEKMQ (reference sequence). This CDR3 region has 15 residues. The CDR3 DNA reads TGTGCCAGCAGGACCACTAGCGGTGGGACCTACGAGCAGTACTTC. It specifies CASRTTSGGTYEQYF.

This chain joins TRBV3-1 (or the pseudogene TRBV3-2) and TRBJ1-2; tentatively, D is TRBD1 (6 bases). Per germline, CDR1 LGHDT and CDR2 YNNKEL (reference sequence). This CDR3 contains 16 residues. V dropped 4 bases and J dropped 5 bases, with 20 bases sitting between them. This CDR3 is CASSPQGTQRPYGYTF. The DNA of the CDR3 is TGTGCCAGCAGCCCCCAGGGGACGCAACGGCCTTATGGCTACACCTTC.

CDR3 sequence: CASSQGFYSRVGSYEQYF. The CDR3 bases are TGCGCCAGCAGCCAAGGTTTCTATAGCAGGGTAGGTTCCTACGAGCAGTACTTC. The J gene is TRBJ2-7, the V gene TRBV4-1; D is perhaps TRBD1 (5 bases). The V gene lost 1 base and the J gene lost 1 base, with 20 bases spanning the gap. The CDR3 runs to 18 residues. CDR1 and CDR2 from the germline V gene are MGHRA and YSYEKL.

To note about this clone: Germline and junction disagree at one end, which may indicate a read error. This chain joins TRBV5-6 and TRBJ2-1; 8 bases agree with TRBD1. From germline, CDR1 is SGHDT and CDR2 YYEEEE. The CDR3 runs 17 residues. This chain's CDR3 is CASSSSRKGQDATQGVF. The CDR3 region has the DNA TGTGCCAGCAGCTCGAGTAGGAAGGGACAGGACGCCACCCAAGGGGTCTTC.

This chain uses TRBV5-1 with TRBJ2-7; 10 nucleotides line up with TRBD1. V shed 4 bases, J shed 2 bases, and the junction held 9 bases outside the gene matches. Germline lookup yields CDR1 SGHRS and CDR2 YFSETQ. The CDR3 runs to 16 residues. The CDR3 DNA is TGCGCCAGCAGCAGACCGGACAGGGGGTACCCCTACGAGCAGTACTTC. Protein product: CASSRPDRGYPYEQYF. Filled out from reference TRBV5-1 and TRBJ2-7, the complete variable domain reads KAGVTQTPRYLIKTRGQQVTLSCSPISGHRSVSWYQQTPGQGLQFLFEYFSETQRNKGNFPGRFSGRQFSNSRSEMNVSTLELGDSALYLCASSRPDRGYPYEQYFGPGTRLTVT.

The rearrangement uses TRBV2 and TRBJ1-1, with 7 positions matching TRBD1. After removal of 2 bases from V and 0 bases from J, the junction contained 9 bases not matched to a gene. The CDR3 has 17 amino acids. From germline, CDR1 is SNHLY and CDR2 FYNNEI. The CDR3 DNA reads TGTGCCAGCAGTGAAAGGGCAGGGGGACTCCTGAACACTGAAGCTTTCTTT. Translated: CASSERAGGLLNTEAFF.

The J gene is TRBJ1-2, the V gene TRBV5-4; a weak D match, TRBD1 (5 bases). The V and J ends lost 2 bases and 0 bases respectively, with 14 bases between them. This CDR3 region has 16 residues. Germline V gives CDR1 SGHNT, CDR2 YYREEE (reference sequence). This chain's CDR3 is CASSFEGHSANYGYTF. The CDR3 coding sequence is TGTGCCAGCAGCTTCGAAGGACACAGTGCTAACTATGGCTACACCTTC.

The J gene is TRBJ2-1, the V gene TRBV14; 8 nucleotides match TRBD2. Losses at the gene ends were 4 bases for V and 11 bases for J; bases not matched to a gene: 13. CDR3 length equals 15 residues. The V gene's germline CDR1 is SGHDN and CDR2 FVKESK. CDR3 loop: CASSRTTGTRSKQFF. Written as DNA, the CDR3 is TGTGCCAGCAGCCGAACTACTGGGACTAGATCAAAGCAGTTCTTC.

This clone was recorded only once. The gene calls are TRBV24-1 and TRBJ1-2, with TRBD1 matching over 7 bases. Germline assignment: CDR1 KGHDR and CDR2 SFDVKD. CDR3 length: 16 amino acids. Trimming removed 1 base from V and 6 bases from J; junction bases left unmatched: 10. CDR3 loop: CATSDFKAGGADGYTF. In DNA, the CDR3 is TGTGCCACCAGTGATTTTAAGGCAGGGGGTGCGGATGGCTACACCTTC.

This chain uses TRBV6-5 with TRBJ1-2; TRBD1 matches 11 bases. CDR3 length: 14 amino acids. Trimming at V came to 5 bases and at J to 5 bases, leaving 4 bases not matched to a gene. Germline V gene lookup returns CDR1 MNHEY and CDR2 SVGAGI. The CDR3 DNA sequence: TGTGCCAGCAGTCCCGGGACAGGGGGGTATGGCTACACCTTC. The encoded protein is CASSPGTGGYGYTF.

This rearrangement joins TRBV11-3 to TRBJ2-7, with 7 nucleotides matching TRBD1. V lost 4 bases, J lost 5 bases, and 11 bases stayed unmatched. Germline V gene lookup returns CDR1 SGHNT and CDR2 YENEEA. This CDR3 has 15 amino acids. The CDR3 loop is CASSSKQGFEDEQYF. The DNA for the CDR3 is TGTGCCAGCAGCTCCAAACAGGGGTTTGAGGACGAGCAGTACTTC. Filled out from reference TRBV11-3 and TRBJ2-7, the complete variable domain reads EAGVVQSPRYKIIEKKQPVAFWCNPISGHNTLYWYLQNLGQGPELLIRYENEEAVDDSQLPKDRFSAERLKGVDSTLKIQPAELGDSAVYLCASSSKQGFEDEQYFGPGTRLTVT.

The chain joins TRBV9 to TRBJ1-5, with D uncertain. This CDR3 comprises 15 residues. Per the germline V gene, CDR1 is SGDLS and CDR2 is YYNGEE. The ends were cut back, 2 bases at V and 4 bases at J, with 13 bases in the middle. The CDR3 DNA follows: TGTGCCAGCAGCGTTAGTTCTGCTCTAAATCAGCCCCAGCATTTT. The encoded protein is CASSVSSALNQPQHF. The full variable domain, its missing parts supplied by reference TRBV9 and TRBJ1-5, is DSGVTQTPKHLITATGQRVTLRCSPRSGDLSVYWYQQSLDQGLQFLIQYYNGEERAKGNILERFSAQQFPDLHSELNLSSLELGDSALYFCASSVSSALNQPQHFGDGTRLSIL.

This chain joins TRBV11-2 and TRBJ1-4, with 7 bases that match TRBD1. Germline lookup yields CDR1 SGHAT and CDR2 FQNNGV. Losses at the gene ends were 2 bases for V and 5 bases for J; bases not matched to a gene: 2. CDR3 length: 14 residues. CDR3 loop: CASSLTGDNEKLFF. The CDR3 nucleotides are TGTGCCAGCAGCTTAACAGGGGACAATGAAAAACTGTTTTTT.

The chain recombines TRBV7-2 with TRBJ2-1; possibly TRBD2 for D (5 bases). Per the germline V gene, CDR1 is SGHTA and CDR2 is FQGNSA. CDR3 length: 13 residues. The germline V and J ends were trimmed by 5 bases and 6 bases, with 11 bases remaining between them. The CDR3 nucleotides are TGTGCCAGCAGCCTGAGGGAATCCAATGAGCAGTTCTTC. It encodes CASSLRESNEQFF.

This clone was counted a single time. The chain carries TRBV10-1 and TRBJ2-7; a weak D match, TRBD1 (8 bases). This CDR3 region has 14 residues. CDR1 and CDR2 from the germline V gene are WNHNN and SYGVQD (reference sequence). The V end lost 2 bases, the J end lost 6 bases, and 14 bases lay between the germline ends. In DNA, the CDR3 is TGCGCCAGCAGTGAGAACAGGGGGGGGGCCGAGCAGTACTTC. Protein product: CASSENRGGAEQYF.

V gene TRBV28 combines with J gene TRBJ2-5; D is ambiguous. Trimming removed 9 bases from V and 2 bases from J, with 4 bases in between. There are 10 residues in the CDR3. Germline CDR1 and CDR2: MDHEN and SYDVKM. CDR3 sequence: CASKQETQYF. CDR3 coding DNA: TGTGCCAGTAAACAAGAGACCCAGTACTTC.

The chain has TRBV2 and TRBJ1-1, with D uncertain. Germline V gene lookup returns CDR1 SNHLY and CDR2 FYNNEI. CDR3 length: 21 amino acids. V lost 4 bases and J 1 base, leaving 31 bases between the germline ends. CDR3 sequence reads: CASSGVDTIPFLSHWNTEAFF. In DNA, the CDR3 is TGTGCCAGCAGTGGGGTCGACACCATCCCCTTCCTATCACATTGGAACACTGAAGCTTTCTTT. The entire variable domain, with the rest obtained from reference TRBV2 and TRBJ1-1, is as follows: EPEVTQTPSHQVTQMGQEVILRCVPISNHLYFYWYRQILGQKVEFLVSFYNNEISEKSEIFDDQFSVERPDGSNFTLKIRSTKLEDSAMYFCASSGVDTIPFLSHWNTEAFFGQGTRLTVV.

The V call is TRBV7-9, the J call TRBJ1-6; D is perhaps TRBD1 (6 bases). The CDR3 length is 14 residues. The V end lost 8 bases, the J end lost 8 bases, and 16 bases lay between the germline ends. The V gene's germline CDR1 is SEHNR and CDR2 FQNEAQ (reference sequence). The chain's CDR3 is CASRPGQLDSPLHF. For the CDR3, the DNA is TGTGCCAGCCGACCGGGACAACTGGATTCACCCCTCCACTTT.

J is TRBJ2-7 and V is TRBV27; TRBD2 matches at 8 bases. Germline-derived CDR1 and CDR2 are MNHEY and SMNVEV (reference sequence). V lost 5 bases and J lost 2; bases outside the gene matches: 5. The CDR3 covers 14 residues. The CDR3: CASSTRGGTYEQYF. CDR3 DNA sequence: TGTGCCAGCAGTACCCGGGGGGGAACCTACGAGCAGTACTTC.

This chain links TRBV18 with TRBJ1-2, with a weak D call TRBD1 (5 bases). CDR3 length: 17 residues. The germline V and J ends were trimmed by 2 bases and 4 bases, with 20 bases remaining between them. Germline V gene data show CDR1 as KGHSH and CDR2 as LQKENI. This CDR3 reads CASSPSPEGRFFYGYTF. In DNA form, the CDR3 reads TGTGCCAGCTCACCAAGTCCGGAGGGACGGTTCTTCTATGGCTACACCTTC.

The gene calls are TRBV9 and TRBJ2-7; 11 bases agree with TRBD1. J was trimmed by 0 bases and V by 5 bases; bases with no gene match: 1. There are 14 residues in the CDR3. Germline CDR1 reads SGDLS; CDR2 reads YYNGEE. For the CDR3, the DNA is TGTGCCAGCAGGGGGACAGGGGGCTCCTACGAGCAGTACTTC. This translates into CASRGTGGSYEQYF.

The sample holds one count of this clone. The J gene is TRBJ1-1, the V gene TRBV7-8; D is possibly TRBD1 (6 bases). Germline V CDR1 and CDR2: SGHVS, FQNEAQ. This CDR3 region has 15 residues. V was shortened by 4 bases and J by 0 bases, with 12 bases between the two germline ends. The CDR3 region has the DNA TGTGCCAGCAGCTCCGGGACACCCTTGAACACTGAAGCTTTCTTT. This codes for CASSSGTPLNTEAFF.